This T cell receptor (beta chain) was sequenced for a study of naive and memory T cell subsets. The beta constant-region primer was an equimolar mix of two oligonucleotides covering TRBC1 and TRBC2. The ligated cDNA underwent four PCR rounds using SP2 and nested alpha and beta constant-region primers. TCRdb reprocessed the UMI-ligation and nested PCR reads with MiXCR, giving one entry per CDR3 protein. This table holds approximately 140,000 distinct CDR3 sequences, 22% found once. To note about this clonotype: Its antigen is unknown.

The CDR3 contains 14 residues. Germline CDR1 reads MNHEY; CDR2 reads SVGAGI. J was trimmed by 6 bases and V by 0 bases; bases with no gene match: 2. Study-wide findings and caveats: Clonotypes are single alpha or beta chains, not paired receptors. A few larger clonotypes appeared in naive repertoires, especially CD8, possibly memory cells re-expressing CD45RA.

Sequenced input: naive CD4+ T cells from blood. The J gene is TRBJ2-1, the V gene TRBV6-5; 7 bases are shared with TRBD2. This receptor was obtained from a human donor in good health. Written as DNA, the CDR3 is TGTGCCAGCAGTTACTCTGGGAGGGGCAATGAGCAGTTCTTC. Amino acid sequence: CASSYSGRGNEQFF.